The 21 T cell receptor beta chains below come from one sample, sequenced in a study of T-cell reconstitution after alpha-beta-depleted transplantation in children. Unique molecular identifiers were used to barcode this TCRbeta library. MiXCR was run by TCRdb on the PCR reads, yielding one entry per CDR3 protein. The data show hundreds of thousands of distinct CDR3 sequences, around 7.7% seen once. The sequences come from PBMCs, mostly from graft donor cells, collected 360 days after TCRalphabeta/CD19-depleted stem cell transplant. The source of these receptors is a male patient between 2 and 15 years old who had a stem cell transplant for acute myeloid leukemia, so the T cells may come from the graft donor.

This chain uses TRBV28 with TRBJ1-4; D remains unclear. Germline CDR1 and CDR2: MDHEN and SYDVKM. CDR3 length: 12 amino acids. The germline V and J ends were trimmed by 6 bases and 8 bases, with 10 bases remaining between them. CDR3 coding DNA: TGTGCCAGCAGCCCTAATTGGGAAAAACTGTTTTTT. Amino acids: CASSPNWEKLFF.

This clonotype has only a few counts. This chain connects TRBV5-6 to TRBJ2-1, with 14 positions matching TRBD2. V shed 4 bases and J 5 bases; nucleotides not matched to a gene: 8. There are 17 residues in the CDR3. Germline CDR1 reads SGHDT; CDR2 reads YYEEEE. CDR3 protein: CASSGRLAGGPDNEQFF. For the CDR3, the DNA is TGTGCCAGCAGCGGTCGACTAGCGGGGGGGCCAGACAATGAGCAGTTCTTC.

This clonotype was observed many times. This chain joins TRBV12-3 or TRBV12-4 and TRBJ2-7, with D possibly being TRBD1 (6 bases). V dropped 6 bases and J dropped 7 bases, with 19 bases sitting between them. The CDR3 is 14 amino acids. CDR3 region: CASRSPDRTYEQYF. The CDR3 DNA reads as TGTGCCAGCAGGTCCCCGGACAGAACGTATGAGCAGTACTTC.

This clonotype was picked up a small number of times. V gene TRBV4-2 combines with J gene TRBJ1-6; 7 positions agree with TRBD1. The germline gives CDR1 LGHNA, CDR2 YNFKEQ. This CDR3 region has 19 residues. V dropped 1 base and J dropped 0; count of bases not matched to a gene: 9. CDR3 loop: CASSQVGQVYSSYNSPLHF. The CDR3, as DNA: TGTGCCAGCAGCCAAGTTGGACAGGTCTATAGCTCCTATAATTCACCCCTCCACTTT.

In this sample, this clonotype turned up many times. The gene calls are TRBV7-9 and TRBJ1-5; D remains ambiguous. V dropped 5 bases and J dropped 0 bases, with 2 bases sitting between them. Germline CDR1 and CDR2: SEHNR and FQNEAQ (reference sequence). The CDR3 covers 12 residues. CDR3 protein: CASSRSNQPQHF. The CDR3, as DNA: TGTGCCAGCAGCCGTAGCAATCAGCCCCAGCATTTT.

The chain employs TRBV7-4 and TRBJ2-5; D possibly corresponds to TRBD2 (5 bases). V lost 5 bases to trimming and J lost 0 bases, with 16 bases between them. The CDR3 loop spans 16 amino acids. The germline gives CDR1 SGHVT, CDR2 SQSDAQ. CDR3 sequence reads: CASSPADYTYQETQYF. The CDR3, as DNA: TGTGCCAGCAGCCCCGCCGACTACACGTACCAAGAGACCCAGTACTTC.

Ten or more counts support this clonotype. The chain has TRBV5-1 and TRBJ2-5, with D unclear. CDR1 SGHRS and CDR2 YFSETQ come from the germline V gene. The CDR3 loop spans 16 amino acids. V was clipped by 0 bases and J by 2 bases, with 14 bases between them. This CDR3 reads CASSLGFIRPQETQYF. CDR3 bases: TGCGCCAGCAGCTTGGGGTTCATCCGACCGCAAGAGACCCAGTACTTC.

The chain joins TRBV20-1 to TRBJ1-2; no clear D gene. Trimming cost V 6 bases and J 4 bases, with 12 bases left between them. Germline lookup yields CDR1 DFQATT and CDR2 SNEGSKA (reference sequence). The CDR3 runs 12 residues. CDR3 amino acids: CSAKTGTYGYTF. The CDR3 DNA is TGCAGTGCAAAGACGGGAACCTATGGCTACACCTTC.

This clonotype appeared many times. This chain connects TRBV5-1 to TRBJ2-3, with 7 bases fitting TRBD1. The germline V gene has CDR1 SGHRS and CDR2 YFSETQ. The CDR3 has 15 amino acids. V shed 3 bases, J shed 2 bases, and the junction held 6 bases outside the gene matches. This chain's CDR3 is CASSYRGLVTDTQYF. For the CDR3, the DNA is TGCGCCAGCAGCTACAGGGGCCTAGTCACAGATACGCAGTATTTT.

This chain uses TRBV20-1 with TRBJ1-4, with 10 nucleotides matching TRBD1. The V and J ends lost 5 bases and 8 bases, in that order; junction bases with no gene match: 5. The CDR3 sequence is 13 residues long. CDR1 and CDR2 from the germline V gene are DFQATT and SNEGSKA (reference sequence). Written as DNA, the CDR3 is TGCAGTGCTTCCGGGACAGGGGAAGAAAAACTGTTTTTT. Encoded protein: CSASGTGEEKLFF.

This clonotype was recorded a few times. This chain links TRBV5-4 with TRBJ2-3; 10 bases line up with TRBD1. Germline CDR1 SGHNT, CDR2 YYREEE (reference sequence). Trimming cost V 0 bases and J 0 bases; bases outside gene matches: 10. This CDR3 has 19 residues. The DNA for the CDR3 is TGTGCCAGCAGCTTGGCCGACGTCCCGGGACAGGGGAGCACAGATACGCAGTATTTT. Its translation: CASSLADVPGQGSTDTQYF.

Only a few counts were recorded for this clonotype. The chain recombines TRBV9 with TRBJ2-5, with D tentatively TRBD1 (6 bases). Germline-derived CDR1 and CDR2 are SGDLS and YYNGEE. The CDR3 sequence is 14 residues long. V lost 3 bases to trimming and J lost 1 base, with 10 bases between them. CDR3 amino acids: CASSENRAQETQYF. In nucleotides, the CDR3 is TGTGCCAGCAGCGAAAACAGGGCCCAAGAGACCCAGTACTTC. The complete variable domain, with remaining parts taken from reference TRBV9 and TRBJ2-5, reads DSGVTQTPKHLITATGQRVTLRCSPRSGDLSVYWYQQSLDQGLQFLIQYYNGEERAKGNILERFSAQQFPDLHSELNLSSLELGDSALYFCASSENRAQETQYFGPGTRLLVL.

This clonotype occurred a few times. The chain employs TRBV7-9 and TRBJ2-5; 8 bases agree with TRBD1. The CDR3 is made up of 14 amino acids. J gave up 2 bases and V 4 bases, and 3 bases lay outside the gene matches. Per the germline V gene, CDR1 is SEHNR and CDR2 is FQNEAQ (reference sequence). This CDR3 reads CASSSWTGQETQYF. The CDR3 nucleotides read TGTGCCAGCAGCTCTTGGACAGGGCAAGAGACCCAGTACTTC.

There are many counts of this clonotype. CDR3 sequence (DNA): TGTGCCAGCAGTTACTCGAGTCAAGACAGGGGGAATGAGCAGTTCTTC. Protein product: CASSYSSQDRGNEQFF. The rearrangement links TRBV6-2 or TRBV6-3 to TRBJ2-1; 9 bases agree with TRBD1. Losses at the gene ends were 0 bases for V and 7 bases for J; bases not matched to a gene: 7. The CDR3 has 16 amino acids. CDR1 is MNHEY and CDR2 is SVGEGT in the germline V gene.

This clonotype showed up just a few times. This chain links TRBV19 with TRBJ1-5; 11 bases are shared with TRBD1. This CDR3 is 16 amino acids long. Germline V gene lookup returns CDR1 LNHDA and CDR2 SQIVND (reference sequence). V gave up 8 bases and J gave up 1 base; unmatched junction bases: 7. CDR3 bases: TGTGCCAGTGCGAGGACAGGGGGCATCAGCAATCAGCCCCAGCATTTT. It encodes CASARTGGISNQPQHF.

The chain is built from TRBV11-2 and TRBJ2-7, with D perhaps matching TRBD2 (5 bases). Germline CDR1 SGHAT, CDR2 FQNNGV. Trimming removed 0 bases from V and 5 bases from J, with 11 bases in between. The CDR3 extends over 14 amino acids. CDR3 residues: CASSLEPSGNEQYF. CDR3 DNA: TGTGCCAGCAGCTTAGAGCCATCGGGGAACGAGCAGTACTTC.

This clonotype was seen many times. J is TRBJ2-3 and V is TRBV12-3 or TRBV12-4; D remains unclear. V was trimmed by 6 bases and J by 6 bases, leaving 10 bases between them. The CDR3 is 12 residues long. This chain's CDR3 is CASSLRGDTQYF. The DNA of the CDR3 is TGTGCCAGCAGCTTGCGTGGGGATACGCAGTATTTT.

The V gene is TRBV12-3 or TRBV12-4, the J gene TRBJ2-7, with D perhaps matching TRBD1 (5 bases). V was cut by 8 bases and J by 6 bases, with 17 bases left in between. The CDR3 consists of 13 residues. The CDR3 here is CASSYRTWGEQYV. In DNA form, the CDR3 reads TGTGCCAGCTCGTACAGGACCTGGGGCGAGCAGTACGTC.

This clonotype was found many times. The chain employs TRBV20-1 and TRBJ1-2, with no clear D. CDR1 and CDR2 (germline): DFQATT, SNEGSKA (reference sequence). This CDR3 has 13 residues. V dropped 1 base and J dropped 1 base, with 7 bases sitting between them. The DNA for the CDR3 is TGCAGTGCTAGAGGTCCACTTAACTATGGCTACACCTTC. Protein product: CSARGPLNYGYTF.

This clonotype has a handful of counts. The chain combines TRBV5-8 with TRBJ1-5; 9 bases align to TRBD1. This CDR3 is 15 amino acids long. The V segment lost 1 base and the J segment 3 bases; nucleotides outside the gene matches: 2. Germline CDR1 and CDR2: SGHTS and YDEGEE. The CDR3 reads CASSLWTGANQPQHF. The CDR3 DNA sequence: TGTGCCAGCAGCTTGTGGACAGGGGCCAATCAGCCCCAGCATTTT.

This clonotype was detected many times. The genes are TRBV29-1 and TRBJ1-2, with TRBD1 matching 7 bases. With V trimmed by 3 bases and J by 4 bases, 11 bases remained unmatched. Germline V gene sequence: CDR1 SQVTM, CDR2 ANQGSEA. The CDR3 contains 15 residues. The CDR3 DNA sequence: TGCAGCGTTGATCTTACCGGGACAGCATCCTATGGCTACACCTTC. This translates into CSVDLTGTASYGYTF.